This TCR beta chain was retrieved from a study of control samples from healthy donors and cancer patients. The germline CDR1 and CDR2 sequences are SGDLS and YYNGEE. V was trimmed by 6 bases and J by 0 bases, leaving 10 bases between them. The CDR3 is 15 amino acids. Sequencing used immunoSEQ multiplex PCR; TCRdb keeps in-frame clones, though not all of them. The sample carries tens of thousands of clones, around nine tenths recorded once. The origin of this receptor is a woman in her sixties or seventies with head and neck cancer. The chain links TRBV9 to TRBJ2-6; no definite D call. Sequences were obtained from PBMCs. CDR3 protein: CASTVGSSGANVLTF. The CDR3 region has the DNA TGTGCCAGCACAGTAGGTAGCTCTGGGGCCAACGTCCTGACTTTC.